These 21 T cell receptor beta chains were sequenced from one sample in a study of blood T cell repertoires in COVID-19. TCRdb's table, derived via immunoSEQ multiplex PCR, lists solely in-frame clones and lacks some. The sample shows some 120,000 clones, 90% of them seen only once. Sequencing was done on a sample of peripheral blood. The source is a human donor with active COVID-19. The donor label of this sample is uncertain.

The chain has TRBV28 and TRBJ2-1; 14 bases fit TRBD2. V was pared by 5 bases and J by 7 bases, with 4 bases of the junction left unmatched. Per germline, CDR1 MDHEN and CDR2 SYDVKM. The CDR3 sequence is 15 residues long. The CDR3 spells CASSPRLAGGNEQFF. The CDR3 nucleotides are TGTGCCAGCAGTCCCCGACTAGCGGGGGGGAATGAGCAGTTCTTC.

The gene calls are TRBV7-2 and TRBJ2-1; 15 nucleotides match TRBD2. V lost 8 bases and J lost 0; bases outside the gene matches: 8. The CDR3 totals 18 residues. Germline V gives CDR1 SGHTA, CDR2 FQGNSA. The CDR3 here is CASGRTSGGGSSYNEQFF. In DNA form, the CDR3 reads TGTGCCAGCGGACGGACTAGCGGGGGGGGGAGCTCCTACAATGAGCAGTTCTTC.

CDR3 bases: TGTGCCAGCAGTCGGACAGGGGGTGGCTACGAGCAGTACTTC. Translation: CASSRTGGGYEQYF. The chain carries TRBV6-5 and TRBJ2-7, with TRBD1 matching over 10 bases. Germline V CDR1 and CDR2: MNHEY, SVGAGI. V gave up 5 bases and J gave up 3 bases; unmatched junction bases: 4. The CDR3 covers 14 residues.

This chain connects TRBV10-2 to TRBJ2-5, with 7 bases that match TRBD2. CDR1 WSHSY and CDR2 SAAADI come from the germline V gene. Trimming cost V 7 bases and J 3 bases; bases outside gene matches: 8. This CDR3 has 14 residues. In nucleotides, the CDR3 is TGCGCCAGCACCTCTAGCGGTTTCAAAGAGACCCAGTACTTC. It yields the protein CASTSSGFKETQYF.

J is TRBJ1-5 and V is TRBV19; TRBD1 matches at 10 bases. Trimming at V came to 5 bases and at J to 1 base, leaving 8 bases not matched to a gene. CDR3 size: 17 residues. Germline V gene lookup returns CDR1 LNHDA and CDR2 SQIVND (reference sequence). CDR3 bases: TGTGCCAGTAGTTCGCGGGACAGGGGAATGAGCAATCAGCCCCAGCATTTT. Its protein is CASSSRDRGMSNQPQHF.

The chain uses TRBV11-2 and TRBJ1-2, with a weak D call TRBD1 (6 bases). This CDR3 has 17 amino acids. Germline V gives CDR1 SGHAT, CDR2 FQNNGV. V lost 3 bases and J 0 bases, leaving 17 bases between the germline ends. In DNA form, the CDR3 reads TGTGCCAGCAGCTTTAGAGTCCGCCAGGGGACTAACTATGGCTACACCTTC. Protein: CASSFRVRQGTNYGYTF.

The chain employs TRBV18 and TRBJ2-7, with D possibly being TRBD1 (5 bases). Germline-derived CDR1 and CDR2 are KGHSH and LQKENI. This CDR3 spans 16 amino acids. V lost 2 bases and J 0 bases, leaving 14 bases between the germline ends. The CDR3 loop is CASSPNNRLSSYEQYF. CDR3 in DNA: TGTGCCAGCTCACCAAATAACAGGCTCTCCTCCTACGAGCAGTACTTC.

The gene calls are TRBV19 and TRBJ2-7; D is possibly TRBD2 (6 bases). This CDR3 comprises 14 residues. The V end was cut by 5 bases, the J end by 0 bases, with 11 bases between. Germline V gives CDR1 LNHDA, CDR2 SQIVND (reference sequence). CDR3 amino acids: CASSSRRGSYEQYF. The CDR3 DNA follows: TGTGCCAGTAGTTCCCGGAGGGGCTCCTACGAGCAGTACTTC.

This chain links TRBV2 with TRBJ2-3; 9 bases are a match to TRBD1. The V segment lost 7 bases and the J segment 4 bases; nucleotides outside the gene matches: 9. The germline V gene has CDR1 SNHLY and CDR2 FYNNEI. The CDR3 totals 15 residues. In DNA form, the CDR3 reads TGTGCCAGCACCCCCGGGACAGGGTCCCCAGATACGCAGTATTTT. Translated, it gives CASTPGTGSPDTQYF. The full variable domain, completed using reference TRBV2 and TRBJ2-3, is EPEVTQTPSHQVTQMGQEVILRCVPISNHLYFYWYRQILGQKVEFLVSFYNNEISEKSEIFDDQFSVERPDGSNFTLKIRSTKLEDSAMYFCASTPGTGSPDTQYFGPGTRLTVL.

The chain is built from TRBV20-1 and TRBJ2-5, with D perhaps TRBD1 (5 bases). Germline lookup yields CDR1 DFQATT and CDR2 SNEGSKA (reference sequence). Trimming stripped 5 bases from V and 7 bases from J, with 8 bases between. The CDR3 has 10 residues. CDR3 loop: CSAFQGTQYF. CDR3 sequence (DNA): TGCAGTGCTTTTCAGGGGACCCAGTACTTC.

This clone was recorded only once. This chain links TRBV29-1 with TRBJ2-2; tentatively, D is TRBD1 (6 bases). V lost 3 bases, J lost 3 bases, and 8 bases lay in between. There are 13 residues in the CDR3. Germline V gene lookup returns CDR1 SQVTM and CDR2 ANQGSEA. The CDR3 here is CSVDRGYTGELFF. CDR3 DNA: TGCAGCGTTGACAGGGGTTACACCGGGGAGCTGTTTTTT.

V gene TRBV5-4 combines with J gene TRBJ2-3; 9 nucleotides agree with TRBD2. CDR3 length: 15 residues. Looked up from germline, CDR1 is SGHNT and CDR2 is YYREEE (reference sequence). Trimming at V came to 1 base and at J to 4 bases, leaving 4 bases not matched to a gene. The CDR3 DNA is TGTGCCAGCAGCTTGCCCGCGGGGGGGGCAGATACGCAGTATTTT. This gives the protein CASSLPAGGADTQYF.

V usage is TRBV6-2 or TRBV6-3 and J usage is TRBJ1-1, with D perhaps matching TRBD1 (6 bases). Germline V CDR1 and CDR2: MNHEY, SVGEGT. V lost 6 bases to trimming and J lost 1 base, with 15 bases between them. This CDR3 region has 15 residues. The CDR3 region has the DNA TGTGCCAGCAGCAACGGGGGGGCTTCGAACACTGAAGCTTTCTTT. Translating gives CASSNGGASNTEAFF.

This sequence joins TRBV6-2 or TRBV6-3 and TRBJ2-7, with a weak D call TRBD1 (6 bases). V was clipped by 0 bases and J by 2 bases, with 26 bases between them. The CDR3 has 20 amino acids. CDR1 is MNHEY and CDR2 is SVGEGT in the germline V gene. The CDR3 here is CASSYSALWGRQDRTYEQYF. The CDR3 nucleotides are TGTGCCAGCAGTTACTCTGCACTTTGGGGCCGTCAGGACAGAACCTACGAGCAGTACTTC.

This chain connects TRBV7-2 to TRBJ1-3; no reliable D call. Trimming removed 5 bases from V and 4 bases from J, with 21 bases in between. CDR3 size: 17 residues. Germline-derived CDR1 and CDR2 are SGHTA and FQGNSA. The CDR3 loop is CASSPSGKRTGGNTIYF. CDR3 in DNA: TGTGCCAGCAGCCCATCTGGAAAACGCACGGGGGGAAACACCATATATTTT.

The CDR3 sequence is CASSPDREGRGYTF. Here the CDR3 DNA reads TGTGCCAGCAGCCCGGACAGGGAGGGACGAGGCTACACCTTC. The chain employs TRBV9 and TRBJ1-2; TRBD1 agrees at 8 bases. Trimming at V came to 4 bases and at J to 8 bases, leaving 10 bases not matched to a gene. Per the germline V gene, CDR1 is SGDLS and CDR2 is YYNGEE. CDR3 length: 14 amino acids. Full variable domain (missing parts from reference TRBV9 and TRBJ1-2): DSGVTQTPKHLITATGQRVTLRCSPRSGDLSVYWYQQSLDQGLQFLIQYYNGEERAKGNILERFSAQQFPDLHSELNLSSLELGDSALYFCASSPDREGRGYTFGSGTRLTVV.

This rearrangement joins TRBV13 to TRBJ1-4; 7 nucleotides line up with TRBD1. J gave up 3 bases and V 3 bases, and 7 bases lay outside the gene matches. The CDR3 is 16 residues long. The germline V gene encodes CDR1 PRHDT and CDR2 FYEKMQ (reference sequence). CDR3 region: CASSFQGQEANEKLFF. The CDR3 DNA sequence: TGTGCCAGCAGCTTCCAAGGACAGGAGGCTAATGAAAAACTGTTTTTT.

This chain uses TRBV10-3 with TRBJ2-7, with TRBD1 as a possible D gene (6 bases). CDR1 and CDR2 (germline): ENHRY, SYGVKD. V was cut by 0 bases and J by 9 bases, with 9 bases left in between. The CDR3 length is 12 residues. The CDR3 protein is CAISESRGRQYF. In DNA, the CDR3 is TGTGCCATCAGTGAGTCCAGGGGACGGCAGTACTTC.

The chain uses TRBV2 and TRBJ1-5; 11 nucleotides align to TRBD1. V trimming: 8 bases; J trimming: 0 bases; junction bases outside the gene matches: 3. Germline V lookup: CDR1 SNHLY, CDR2 FYNNEI. CDR3 size: 15 residues. The DNA for the CDR3 is TGTGCCAGCCGGGACAGGGGGGTTAGCAATCAGCCCCAGCATTTT. Encoded protein: CASRDRGVSNQPQHF.

The chain has TRBV5-4 and TRBJ2-7, with a possible D match to TRBD1 (5 bases). The CDR3 has 13 residues. In germline, CDR1 is SGHNT, CDR2 YYREEE (reference sequence). V lost 0 bases to trimming and J lost 2 bases, with 6 bases between them. The DNA of the CDR3 is TGTGCCAGCAGCTTGGGCAGGGCCTACGAGCAGTACTTC. It is translated as CASSLGRAYEQYF.

This clone was recorded once. The J gene is TRBJ1-5, the V gene TRBV6-5; TRBD1 might be the D (6 bases). Germline CDR1 is MNHEY and CDR2 is SVGAGI. The CDR3 covers 13 residues. Trimming took 5 bases from V and 7 from J, leaving 12 bases between them. This CDR3 is CASSPQGRQPQHF. The CDR3 DNA sequence: TGTGCCAGCAGTCCACAGGGTCGGCAGCCCCAGCATTTT.